This T cell receptor (beta chain) was recovered during a study of blood T cell repertoires in COVID-19. Across the study: Material from acute and convalescent COVID-19 was sourced from the United States, Italy and Spain.

Original analysis: Estimates of nucleated cell counts were drawn from the amplification of reference gene primers. The table came from immunoSEQ multiplex PCR; TCRdb's copy has only in-frame clones and leaves some out. From that table come the V and J calls and clone size; the DNA was used to work out D and trimming. The sample includes under 200,000 clones, about 89% of them seen just once. Trimming took off 0 bases at V and 0 bases at J, with 7 bases between the two ends. The CDR3 is made up of 15 amino acids. CDR1 is SGHRS and CDR2 is YFSETQ in the germline V gene. The source is a man aged 65 to 79 with acute or convalescent COVID-19. The sample consisted of peripheral blood. The chain employs TRBV5-1 and TRBJ2-1; D not resolved. The CDR3 loop is CASSLAPYSYNEQFF. In DNA, the CDR3 is TGCGCCAGCAGCTTGGCCCCTTACTCCTACAATGAGCAGTTCTTC.